This T cell receptor (beta chain) is drawn from a study of Graves' ophthalmopathy and Graves' hyperthyroidism. Hyperthyroidism patients were newly diagnosed, under 2 months' duration, aged 18 to 65. Pregnancy or lactation, uncontrolled infections and other autoimmune diseases were grounds for excluding patients. A diagnosis was made from clinical symptoms together with serum thyroxine, TRAb, thyroid ultrasound and orbital computed tomography. Amplification of TCR beta CDR3 regions used RNA transcripts. The first-round RT-PCR employed HTBI primers together with the Qiagen OneStep RT-PCR kit. A multiplex PCR was then performed as the second round. MiXCR was run by TCRdb on the multiplex PCR reads, yielding one entry per CDR3 protein. The sample yields about 600,000 distinct CDR3 sequences, less than 45% seen once. Per the germline V gene, CDR1 is MDHEN and CDR2 is SYDVKM. The CDR3 runs to 15 residues. V shed 4 bases and J shed 3 bases, with 15 bases lying between them.

The sequence was collected from an adult man with Graves' hyperthyroidism. The chain recombines TRBV28 with TRBJ1-2; D remains unclear. Source material: peripheral blood or thyroid tissue (not recorded which). The CDR3 loop reads CASSSPGVYDYGYTF. Here the CDR3 DNA reads TGTGCCAGCAGTTCCCCCGGGGTTTATGACTATGGCTACACCTTC.